Presented here are 17 T cell receptor beta chains from one specimen sequenced in a study of regulatory T cells in long-lasting Graves disease. In building TCR beta libraries, iRepertoire HTBI primers were used together with Arm-PCR of CDR3 regions. TCRdb reprocessed the multiplex PCR reads with MiXCR, giving one entry per CDR3 protein. The repertoire holds nearly 350,000 distinct CDR3 sequences, with around 20% as singletons. Noted time point: persistent/refractory GD, antithyroid drugs over 5 years with positive TRAb. RNA from PBMCs was the source of the TCR library. The starting material was peripheral blood mononuclear cells (PBMCs), obtained when the disease was refractory, from a patient treated with antithyroid drugs. Every receptor here comes from a female donor with Graves disease.

The genes are TRBV13 and TRBJ2-6; D not resolved. Trimming took off 6 bases at V and 0 bases at J, with 9 bases between the two ends. CDR3 length: 15 residues. Germline V CDR1 and CDR2: PRHDT, FYEKMQ (reference sequence). CDR3 DNA sequence: TGTGCCAGCAGACCTTTGGGCTCTGGGGCCAACGTCCTGACTTTC. This gives the protein CASRPLGSGANVLTF.

Only a few counts were recorded for this clonotype. V and J are TRBV6-2 or TRBV6-3 and TRBJ2-2; the match to TRBD2 covers 7 bases. CDR3 length: 14 amino acids. Trimming removed 10 bases from V and 4 bases from J; junction bases left unmatched: 9. Germline loops: CDR1 MNHEY, CDR2 SVGEGT. The CDR3 is CATLGASGTGELFF. The CDR3, as DNA: TGTGCCACCCTTGGGGCTAGCGGCACCGGGGAGCTGTTTTTT.

A remark on this clonotype: At one boundary the junction diverges from the germline segment, which might be a read error. V and J are TRBV6-1 and TRBJ1-3; possible D gene TRBD1, 5 bases. CDR3 length: 16 amino acids. The germline V gene encodes CDR1 MNHNS and CDR2 SASEGT. This CDR3 reads CAISESQVFSGNTIYF. The CDR3 DNA reads TGTGCCATCAGTGAGTCACAGGTCTTCTCTGGAAACACCATATATTTT.

A remark on this clonotype: A much larger clone sits a single nucleotide away, making a read error possible. The chain joins TRBV30 to TRBJ2-5; no definite D call. The germline gives CDR1 GTSNPN, CDR2 SVGIG (reference sequence). The CDR3 is made up of 14 amino acids. Trimming took 3 bases from V and 4 from J, leaving 15 bases between them. The CDR3 protein is CAWRRSGVRETQYF. CDR3 coding DNA: TGTGCCTGGAGAAGATCTGGGGTGAGAGAGACCCAGTACTTC.

CDR3 coding DNA: TGTGCCAGCAGTTACTATCAGGGGATGAACACTGAAGCTTTCTTT. Amino acid sequence: CASSYYQGMNTEAFF. J is TRBJ1-1 and V is TRBV6-5; tentatively, D is TRBD1 (6 bases). Germline lookup yields CDR1 MNHEY and CDR2 SVGAGI. Trimming cost V 1 base and J 0 bases, with 9 bases left between them. The CDR3 has 15 amino acids.

This clonotype was observed a few times. One base away lies a much larger clone, so this may be a sequencing read error. This chain connects TRBV11-2 to TRBJ1-2; D ambiguous. Germline CDR1 and CDR2: SGHAT and FQNNGV. The CDR3 extends over 12 amino acids. The V end lost 8 bases, the J end lost 4 bases, and 11 bases lay between the germline ends. This CDR3 reads CASVGIIYGYTF. As DNA, the CDR3 is TGTGCCAGCGTGGGGATTATCTATGGCTACACCTTC.

This clonotype has ten or more counts. The J gene is TRBJ1-5, the V gene TRBV6-5; no clear D gene. V was cut by 3 bases and J by 5 bases, with 14 bases left in between. The CDR3 loop spans 15 amino acids. Germline assignment: CDR1 MNHEY and CDR2 SVGAGI. CDR3 loop: CASSYFGSGDQPQHF. Written as DNA, the CDR3 is TGTGCCAGCAGTTATTTCGGGTCCGGCGATCAGCCCCAGCATTTT.

In regard to this clonotype: This may be a read error: a much more frequent sequence differs by one nucleotide. Because it lacks the conserved phenylalanine or tryptophan at the end, this CDR3 is likely a read error. The chain couples TRBV6-2 or TRBV6-3 to TRBJ2-2; 7 bases are shared with TRBD2. Germline CDR1 is MNHEY and CDR2 is SVGEGT. V gave up 5 bases and J gave up 8 bases; unmatched junction bases: 11. The CDR3 spans 15 residues. This CDR3 is CASSEVEGGPGELFL. DNA for the CDR3: TGTGCCAGCAGTGAAGTGGAGGGAGGGCCGGGGGAGCTGTTTCTT.

This clonotype showed up just a few times. The chain employs TRBV11-2 and TRBJ2-4; 7 bases are shared with TRBD1. Losses at the gene ends were 5 bases for V and 4 bases for J; bases not matched to a gene: 2. Germline loops: CDR1 SGHAT, CDR2 FQNNGV. This CDR3 contains 13 residues. CDR3 sequence reads: CASSPGQKNIQYF. The CDR3 DNA reads as TGTGCCAGCAGCCCGGGACAGAAAAACATTCAGTACTTC.

This clonotype occurred many times. The rearrangement uses TRBV30 and TRBJ1-2; D uncertain. The length of the CDR3 is 13 residues. Trimming cost V 1 base and J 0 bases, with 6 bases left between them. CDR1 is GTSNPN and CDR2 is SVGIG in the germline V gene (reference sequence). CDR3 sequence: CAWSEGANYGYTF. CDR3 nucleotide sequence: TGTGCCTGGAGTGAAGGCGCTAACTATGGCTACACCTTC.

The V and J genes are TRBV27 and TRBJ1-1; 9 nucleotides match TRBD1. The germline CDR1 and CDR2 sequences are MNHEY and SMNVEV (reference sequence). The CDR3 runs 14 residues. V lost 8 bases and J lost 1; bases outside the gene matches: 5. The CDR3 loop reads CASGHRGQNTEAFF. The DNA of the CDR3 is TGTGCCAGCGGCCACAGGGGGCAGAACACTGAAGCTTTCTTT.

This chain links TRBV11-2 with TRBJ1-6; 8 bases map to TRBD1. The germline V gene encodes CDR1 SGHAT and CDR2 FQNNGV. The J segment lost 7 bases and the V segment lost 6 bases, leaving 8 bases of the junction unmatched. This CDR3 spans 15 amino acids. CDR3 DNA: TGTGCCAGCAGGTTAACAGGGGGTCTAAATTCACCCCTCCACTTT. Protein product: CASRLTGGLNSPLHF.

This clonotype was counted many times. The CDR3 region is CATSRAGIGQPQHF. The DNA for the CDR3 is TGTGCCACCAGCAGAGCAGGGATTGGGCAGCCCCAGCATTTT. J is TRBJ1-5 and V is TRBV15; D is perhaps TRBD1 (5 bases). Germline-derived CDR1 and CDR2 are LNHNV and YYDKDF (reference sequence). Trimming shortened V by 1 base and J by 7 bases, and 11 bases separated the two germline ends. The CDR3 consists of 14 residues.

The chain links TRBV6-2 or TRBV6-3 to TRBJ1-3; D is unresolved. The length of the CDR3 is 16 residues. From germline, CDR1 is MNHEY and CDR2 SVGEGT. With 4 bases removed from V and 0 bases from J, the gap between germline ends came to 13 bases. The CDR3 is CASSSSAASSGNTIYF. The CDR3 DNA follows: TGTGCCAGCAGTTCTTCCGCGGCGAGCTCTGGAAACACCATATATTTT.

The sample holds many counts of this clonotype. This chain links TRBV29-1 with TRBJ2-7, with a tentative D call TRBD1 (5 bases). CDR3 length: 13 residues. Germline assignment: CDR1 SQVTM and CDR2 ANQGSEA. The ends were cut back, 1 base at V and 2 bases at J, with 9 bases in the middle. CDR3 in DNA: TGCAGCGTTGAAGCCCCAGGGACCTACGAGCAGTACTTC. Translated, it gives CSVEAPGTYEQYF.

This clonotype was detected a few times. This chain links TRBV10-3 with TRBJ1-1; 7 bases agree with TRBD1. V lost 6 bases to trimming and J lost 2 bases; unmatched junction nucleotides: 12. CDR1 ENHRY and CDR2 SYGVKD come from the germline V gene. The CDR3 sequence is 16 residues long. The chain's CDR3 is CAIRKGAAKINTEAFF. Here the CDR3 DNA reads TGTGCCATCAGAAAGGGGGCCGCTAAGATAAACACTGAAGCTTTCTTT.

This clonotype was recorded at least ten times. The chain carries TRBV2 and TRBJ2-7; D unresolved. The CDR3 is 12 residues long. Germline values: CDR1 SNHLY, CDR2 FYNNEI. V lost 1 base, J lost 3 bases, and 4 bases lay in between. In DNA form, the CDR3 reads TGTGCCAGCAGTGAAGTACACTACGAGCAGTACTTC. Its translation is CASSEVHYEQYF.